The present T cell receptor beta chain was sequenced within a study of long-term antiretroviral therapy in people with HIV. V was clipped by 1 base and J by 7 bases; unmatched bases: 6. There are 15 residues in the CDR3. Germline lookup yields CDR1 LNHDA and CDR2 SQIVND (reference sequence). Every one of the participants with HIV received treatment in the United States. Samples were assayed with immunoSEQ v3.0 at survey level. TCRdb's copy holds only in-frame clones and misses some; the assay was immunoSEQ multiplex PCR. The table records tens of thousands of clones, around 94% of them present only once.

The specimen was unsorted PBMCs, collected 4.1 years after starting antiretroviral therapy. The TCR originated in a woman in her 50s with HIV. The J gene is TRBJ1-4, the V gene TRBV19, with TRBD1 matching 7 bases. The CDR3 nucleotides read TGTGCCAGTAGTATAGGACAGGGTATGGCTGAAAAACTGTTTTTT. This translates into CASSIGQGMAEKLFF.